This T cell receptor (beta chain) was documented in a study of cytomegalovirus exposure and HLA in healthy donors. The study's findings and limits: Segments of the TCR beta V type were, in most cases, productive about 87% or about 30% of the time in an earlier analysis.

This clone was counted a few times. What it binds is unknown. From germline, CDR1 is LNHNV and CDR2 YYDKDF (reference sequence). Trimming took 0 bases from V and 9 from J; bases not matched to a gene: 7. The CDR3 is 15 amino acids. PCR was performed using 60 Vbeta and 13 Jbeta primers. Data came from immunoSEQ multiplex PCR; TCRdb stores just in-frame clones and leaves some out. The table includes 85,000 to 95,000 clones, less than 8% detected once. The sequence was obtained from a middle-aged man in good health and CMV-seronegative. The sequenced sample consisted of PBMCs. V usage is TRBV15 and J usage is TRBJ2-1; TRBD1 agrees at 8 bases. The CDR3 loop is CATSRDQGTGFEQFF. Here the CDR3 DNA reads TGTGCCACCAGCAGAGATCAGGGGACAGGCTTTGAGCAGTTCTTC.